This T cell receptor beta chain was retrieved from a study of blood T cells in healthy people across ages. Study background: Template switching captured about one barcoded beta molecule per two T cells. Overall study results and limits: With age, beta diversity per million T cells declined roughly linearly, significantly by 40. No one knew whether donors had CMV, which possibly confounded expanded clonotype changes.

Remarks on this clonotype: Its antigen is not identified.

A second PCR, run for about 7 to 11 cycles, used a sample-barcoded 5' primer plus a J-beta primer mix. TCRdb used MiXCR to reprocess the 5' RACE reads, holding one entry per CDR3 protein. The sample contains 890,000 or so distinct CDR3 sequences, around 68% of which appear only once. V lost 1 base, J lost 4 bases, and 9 bases lay in between. Per germline, CDR1 SGDLS and CDR2 YYNGEE. This CDR3 has 14 amino acids. The sample comprised blood. The sequence was collected from a man aged 30-40 years in good health. This chain connects TRBV9 to TRBJ2-1; D could derive from TRBD1 or TRBD2 (7 bases each). This chain's CDR3 is CASSVQGGYNEQFF. For the CDR3, the DNA is TGTGCCAGCAGCGTACAGGGGGGGTACAATGAGCAGTTCTTC.